These 27 T cell receptor beta chains share one sample of origin, sequenced in a study of cytomegalovirus exposure and HLA in healthy donors. Amplification used 60 Vbeta primers and 13 Jbeta primers. Clones were read by immunoSEQ multiplex PCR, and TCRdb kept only the in-frame ones, dropping some. The sample has under 200,000 clones, approximately 70% seen once. Input material: PBMCs. The receptors derive from a woman in her 30s in good health and CMV-seronegative.

This clone has only one observation. The chain couples TRBV25-1 to TRBJ2-1, with unresolved D. With 3 bases removed from V and 0 bases from J, the gap between germline ends came to 12 bases. Germline-derived CDR1 and CDR2 are MGHDK and SYGVNS. This CDR3 spans 16 amino acids. The CDR3 spells CASSDLSASSYNEQFF. The DNA for the CDR3 is TGTGCCAGCAGTGATCTAAGCGCAAGCTCCTACAATGAGCAGTTCTTC.

This clone has a single count. This chain links TRBV18 with TRBJ1-4, with a weak D call TRBD1 (6 bases). The germline gives CDR1 KGHSH, CDR2 LQKENI. The CDR3 has 17 residues. The germline V and J ends were trimmed by 2 bases and 7 bases, with 20 bases remaining between them. The CDR3 nucleotides are TGTGCCAGCTCACCAATACAAAACAGGGTTGGAGGTGAAAAACTGTTTTTT. Its translation is CASSPIQNRVGGEKLFF.

The chain recombines TRBV18 with TRBJ1-1, with D unclear. Trimming removed 3 bases at V and 3 bases at J, with 11 bases between. Germline V gene data show CDR1 as KGHSH and CDR2 as LQKENI. This CDR3 is 14 amino acids long. The CDR3 DNA sequence: TGTGCCAGCTCACCGTCGACCGGGGACACTGAAGCTTTCTTT. This translates into CASSPSTGDTEAFF.

V usage is TRBV15 and J usage is TRBJ2-7, with D possibly matching TRBD1 (5 bases). Germline V lookup: CDR1 LNHNV, CDR2 YYDKDF (reference sequence). This CDR3 has 13 residues. CDR3 sequence (DNA): TGTGCTACATCTAGGGGCAGGTCCTACGAGCAGTACTTC. Translated: CATSRGRSYEQYF. Variable domain in full (rest from reference TRBV15 and TRBJ2-7): DAMVIQNPRYQVTQFGKPVTLSCSQTLNHNVMYWYQQKSSQAPKLLFHYYDKDFNNEADTPDNFQSRRPNTSFCFLDIRSPGLGDTAMYLCATSRGRSYEQYFGPGTRLTVT.

This chain joins TRBV19 and TRBJ1-2, with D maybe TRBD1 (6 bases). The V end lost 6 bases, the J end lost 4 bases, and 15 bases lay between the germline ends. Germline V CDR1 and CDR2: LNHDA, SQIVND (reference sequence). This CDR3 comprises 14 residues. The CDR3 coding sequence is TGTGCCAGTAGGGGACGACCAGGGGTCTATGGCTACACCTTC. Its translation is CASRGRPGVYGYTF.

The chain employs TRBV6-5 and TRBJ2-1, with 7 nucleotides matching TRBD2. This CDR3 comprises 15 residues. V lost 2 bases to trimming and J lost 0 bases; unmatched junction nucleotides: 1. Germline CDR1 and CDR2: MNHEY and SVGAGI. The CDR3 is CASSYRGSSYNEQFF. The CDR3 bases are TGTGCCAGCAGTTACCGCGGGAGCTCCTACAATGAGCAGTTCTTC.

V usage is TRBV5-1 and J usage is TRBJ2-3; the D gene is possibly TRBD1 (5 bases). V dropped 7 bases and J dropped 6 bases, with 15 bases sitting between them. Per germline, CDR1 SGHRS and CDR2 YFSETQ. The CDR3 totals 13 residues. The CDR3 DNA reads as TGCGCCAGCTCAGGGCAGGGCGCGGATACGCAGTATTTT. This gives the protein CASSGQGADTQYF.

This chain uses TRBV5-1 with TRBJ2-1, with 8 bases that match TRBD1. Germline V CDR1 and CDR2: SGHRS, YFSETQ. V lost 5 bases, J lost 4 bases, and 5 bases stayed unmatched. This CDR3 region has 14 residues. In DNA, the CDR3 is TGCGCCAGCAGGACAGGGGAGAGGTACAATGAGCAGTTCTTC. Its translation: CASRTGERYNEQFF.

V is TRBV7-2 and J is TRBJ2-1; 10 nucleotides agree with TRBD2. Trimming removed 1 base from V and 6 bases from J; junction bases left unmatched: 3. Germline V lookup: CDR1 SGHTA, CDR2 FQGNSA. This CDR3 region has 15 residues. Here the CDR3 reads CASSLVAGGFNEQFF. DNA for the CDR3: TGTGCCAGCAGCTTAGTAGCGGGAGGCTTCAATGAGCAGTTCTTC.

The chain carries TRBV10-1 and TRBJ2-1, with TRBD2 matching over 14 bases. V was clipped by 6 bases and J by 2 bases; unmatched bases: 12. This CDR3 has 19 amino acids. Germline CDR1 reads WNHNN; CDR2 reads SYGVQD (reference sequence). The CDR3 nucleotides read TGCGCCAGCAGACTCGGGACTAGCGGGAGTTCGGGAACCTACAATGAGCAGTTCTTC. It translates to CASRLGTSGSSGTYNEQFF.

This clone appeared many times. This chain uses TRBV4-2 with TRBJ2-1; 8 bases are a match to TRBD2. V gave up 2 bases and J gave up 3 bases; unmatched junction bases: 3. This CDR3 contains 15 residues. The V gene's germline CDR1 is LGHNA and CDR2 YNFKEQ. CDR3 nucleotide sequence: TGTGCCAGCAGCCAACCAGCGGGGGACTACAATGAGCAGTTCTTC. This sequence encodes CASSQPAGDYNEQFF.

This chain uses TRBV19 with TRBJ1-1; maybe TRBD1 (6 bases). In germline, CDR1 is LNHDA, CDR2 SQIVND (reference sequence). CDR3 length equals 15 residues. V was shortened by 5 bases and J by 5 bases, with 18 bases between the two germline ends. CDR3 in DNA: TGTGCCAGTAGTCACCCCGAGGGGGTGTTAACTGAAGCTTTCTTT. Translated: CASSHPEGVLTEAFF.

The chain carries TRBV5-1 and TRBJ2-3, with a possible D match to TRBD2 (6 bases). Germline V lookup: CDR1 SGHRS, CDR2 YFSETQ. The V end was cut by 5 bases, the J end by 4 bases, with 20 bases between. CDR3 size: 16 residues. The CDR3 is CASRPTGRRAPDTQYF. The DNA for the CDR3 is TGCGCCAGCAGACCCACGGGTAGGAGGGCCCCAGATACGCAGTATTTT. The variable domain in full, with the rest retrieved from reference TRBV5-1 and TRBJ2-3, is KAGVTQTPRYLIKTRGQQVTLSCSPISGHRSVSWYQQTPGQGLQFLFEYFSETQRNKGNFPGRFSGRQFSNSRSEMNVSTLELGDSALYLCASRPTGRRAPDTQYFGPGTRLTVL.

Concerning this clone itself: The junction does not match germline at one end; this may be a read error. The chain links TRBV19 to TRBJ1-6, with TRBD1 identical over 8 bases. The CDR3 is made up of 14 amino acids. From germline, CDR1 is LNHDA and CDR2 SQIVND (reference sequence). The DNA for the CDR3 is TGTGTCAGTAGCCTGACAGGGGCAGGTTCACCCCTCCACTTT. This encodes CVSSLTGAGSPLHF.

V gene TRBV5-8 combines with J gene TRBJ1-4; tentative D call: TRBD1 (6 bases). V shed 2 bases and J shed 5 bases, with 10 bases lying between them. The CDR3 has 14 amino acids. Germline CDR1 reads SGHTS; CDR2 reads YDEGEE. Here the CDR3 reads CASSFGQLNEKLFF. DNA of the CDR3: TGTGCCAGCAGCTTCGGACAGCTCAATGAAAAACTGTTTTTT.

The V call is TRBV25-1, the J call TRBJ1-4; unclear D gene. Germline V gene data show CDR1 as MGHDK and CDR2 as SYGVNS. The CDR3 is 13 residues long. V was clipped by 4 bases and J by 7 bases, with 10 bases between them. As DNA, the CDR3 is TGTGCCAGCAGTGGTCATTTTCCTGAAAAACTGTTTTTT. This sequence encodes CASSGHFPEKLFF.

The chain carries TRBV5-4 and TRBJ2-7; 9 bases fit TRBD2. Looked up from germline, CDR1 is SGHNT and CDR2 is YYREEE (reference sequence). Unmatched junction bases numbered 15, after V lost 4 bases and J lost 4 bases. The CDR3 is made up of 17 amino acids. The CDR3 protein is CASSPRGASGIAYEQYF. In nucleotides, the CDR3 is TGTGCCAGCAGCCCCCGAGGGGCTAGCGGGATAGCTTACGAGCAGTACTTC.

The chain employs TRBV27 and TRBJ1-4, with a weak D call TRBD1 (5 bases). The CDR3 extends over 12 amino acids. The V gene lost 0 bases and the J gene lost 10 bases, with 6 bases spanning the gap. The V gene's germline CDR1 is MNHEY and CDR2 SMNVEV (reference sequence). CDR3 in DNA: TGTGCCAGCAGTTTATCCCAGGGAAAACTGTTTTTT. Translated: CASSLSQGKLFF. Complete variable domain (other parts from reference TRBV27 and TRBJ1-4): EAQVTQNPRYLITVTGKKLTVTCSQNMNHEYMSWYRQDPGLGLRQIYYSMNVEVTDKGDVPEGYKVSRKEKRNFPLILESPSPNQTSLYFCASSLSQGKLFFGSGTQLSVL.

V gene TRBV4-3 combines with J gene TRBJ2-3; possibly TRBD2 for D (6 bases). The CDR3 is made up of 17 amino acids. The germline V gene has CDR1 LGHNA and CDR2 YSLEER. Trimming removed 2 bases from V and 6 bases from J, with 21 bases in between. This chain's CDR3 is CASSQNHGTPFRDTQYF. The CDR3, as DNA: TGCGCCAGCAGCCAAAATCACGGGACTCCCTTTAGGGATACGCAGTATTTT.

The rearrangement joins TRBV5-1 to TRBJ2-7; no firm D call. This CDR3 has 14 amino acids. Per germline, CDR1 SGHRS and CDR2 YFSETQ. V was cut by 0 bases and J by 1 base, with 8 bases left in between. CDR3 coding DNA: TGCGCCAGCAGCTTGGTGGTAGATTCCTACGAGCAGTACTTC. It yields the protein CASSLVVDSYEQYF. Full variable domain (remainder filled in from reference TRBV5-1 and TRBJ2-7): KAGVTQTPRYLIKTRGQQVTLSCSPISGHRSVSWYQQTPGQGLQFLFEYFSETQRNKGNFPGRFSGRQFSNSRSEMNVSTLELGDSALYLCASSLVVDSYEQYFGPGTRLTVT.

Of note for this clone: Compared with germline, one end of the junction differs, possibly owing to a read error. The chain combines TRBV10-3 with TRBJ1-1, with a tentative D call TRBD1 (5 bases). There are 16 residues in the CDR3. The germline V gene encodes CDR1 ENHRY and CDR2 SYGVKD. CDR3 residues: CAISESSRVSNAEAFF. The DNA of the CDR3 is TGTGCCATCAGTGAGTCGAGCAGGGTTTCGAACGCTGAAGCTTTCTTT.

This clone was seen more than once but under ten times. This chain connects TRBV19 to TRBJ2-7, with D perhaps matching TRBD2 (5 bases). CDR1 LNHDA and CDR2 SQIVND come from the germline V gene (reference sequence). The CDR3 contains 14 residues. The ends were cut back, 3 bases at V and 0 bases at J, with 9 bases in the middle. The CDR3 here is CASSMFGSSYEQYF. CDR3 coding DNA: TGTGCCAGTAGTATGTTTGGGAGCTCCTACGAGCAGTACTTC.

The chain is built from TRBV2 and TRBJ2-1; 10 bases fit TRBD2. V was pared by 2 bases and J by 3 bases, with 4 bases of the junction left unmatched. Germline V lookup: CDR1 SNHLY, CDR2 FYNNEI. CDR3 length: 16 amino acids. CDR3 protein: CASSEWASGSYNEQFF. CDR3 nucleotides: TGTGCCAGCAGTGAATGGGCTAGCGGGAGCTACAATGAGCAGTTCTTC.

In this sample, this clone turned up once. This sequence joins TRBV7-6 and TRBJ2-3, with 14 bases aligning to TRBD2. V lost 5 bases, J lost 5 bases, and 12 bases stayed unmatched. This CDR3 contains 18 residues. CDR1 is SGHVS, CDR2 FNYEAQ, per germline. CDR3 sequence: CASSTGLAGAGTGDTQYF. The CDR3 nucleotides read TGTGCCAGCAGCACGGGACTAGCGGGAGCGGGGACGGGAGATACGCAGTATTTT.

This clone appeared a single time. The V and J genes are TRBV11-2 and TRBJ2-3, with D possibly matching TRBD2 (5 bases). The CDR3 runs to 18 residues. V was pared by 4 bases and J by 0 bases, with 20 bases between. Germline V gene sequence: CDR1 SGHAT, CDR2 FQNNGV. Here the CDR3 reads CASSSEHLTRRSTDTQYF. The CDR3 DNA reads as TGTGCCAGCAGCTCTGAACACCTAACTAGGAGGAGCACAGATACGCAGTATTTT. The full variable domain, completed using reference TRBV11-2 and TRBJ2-3, is EAGVAQSPRYKIIEKRQSVAFWCNPISGHATLYWYQQILGQGPKLLIQFQNNGVVDDSQLPKDRFSAERLKGVDSTLKIQPAKLEDSAVYLCASSSEHLTRRSTDTQYFGPGTRLTVL.

The rearrangement uses TRBV7-9 and TRBJ1-1; 10 bases are shared with TRBD1. The germline V gene encodes CDR1 SEHNR and CDR2 FQNEAQ (reference sequence). The V gene end was trimmed by 5 bases and the J gene end by 4 bases; junction bases not matched to a gene: 7. This CDR3 spans 15 amino acids. The CDR3 is CASSKWTGGSTEAFF. CDR3 sequence (DNA): TGTGCCAGCAGCAAATGGACAGGGGGGTCCACTGAAGCTTTCTTT.

The chain couples TRBV11-2 to TRBJ1-2; 10 bases match TRBD1. There are 15 residues in the CDR3. Germline-derived CDR1 and CDR2 are SGHAT and FQNNGV. V shed 1 base and J 8 bases; nucleotides not matched to a gene: 7. DNA for the CDR3: TGTGCCAGCAGCTTAGGTCCCCCGACAGGGGGCGGCTACACCTTC. Its translation is CASSLGPPTGGGYTF.